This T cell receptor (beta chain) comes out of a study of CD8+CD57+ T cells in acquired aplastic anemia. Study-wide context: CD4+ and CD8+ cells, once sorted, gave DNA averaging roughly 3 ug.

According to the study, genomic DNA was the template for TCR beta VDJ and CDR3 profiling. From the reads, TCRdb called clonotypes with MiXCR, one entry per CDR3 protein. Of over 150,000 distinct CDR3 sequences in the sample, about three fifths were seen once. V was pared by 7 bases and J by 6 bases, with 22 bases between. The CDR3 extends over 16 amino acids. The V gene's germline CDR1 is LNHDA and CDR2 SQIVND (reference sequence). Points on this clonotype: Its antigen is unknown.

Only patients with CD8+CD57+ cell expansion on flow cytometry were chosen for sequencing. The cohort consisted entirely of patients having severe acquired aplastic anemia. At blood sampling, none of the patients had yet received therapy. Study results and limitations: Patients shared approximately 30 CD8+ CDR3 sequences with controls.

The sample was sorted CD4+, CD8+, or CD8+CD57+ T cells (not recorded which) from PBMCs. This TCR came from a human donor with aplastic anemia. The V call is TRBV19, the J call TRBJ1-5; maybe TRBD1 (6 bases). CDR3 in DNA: TGTGCCAGTACCTTGGGGCACGGGGGCGTTCTTCAGCCCCAGCATTTT. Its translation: CASTLGHGGVLQPQHF.